The 27 T cell receptor beta chains presented below share a single source sample, sequenced in a study of blood T cell repertoires in COVID-19. Here immunoSEQ multiplex PCR was the method, and the copy in TCRdb shows in-frame clones only, minus some. The sample consists of about 210,000 clones, roughly 84% of them appearing once. The specimen was PBMCs or T cells enriched from blood (not recorded which). These TCRs come from a young woman who had been exposed to COVID-19.

The chain employs TRBV6-1 and TRBJ1-2, with 8 bases aligning to TRBD1. V lost 2 bases and J lost 12; bases outside the gene matches: 11. Germline V lookup: CDR1 MNHNS, CDR2 SASEGT. There are 14 residues in the CDR3. CDR3 sequence: CASSEQGIQGADTF. The CDR3, as DNA: TGTGCCAGCAGTGAACAGGGAATCCAGGGGGCGGACACCTTC.

This sequence joins TRBV6-5 and TRBJ1-2, with 9 bases lining up with TRBD1. This CDR3 has 15 amino acids. The trim removed 5 bases at V and 4 bases at J, leaving 8 bases unmatched. The germline V gene has CDR1 MNHEY and CDR2 SVGAGI. CDR3 region: CASSREQGAGYGYTF. In DNA form, the CDR3 reads TGTGCCAGCAGTAGGGAACAGGGGGCGGGCTATGGCTACACCTTC.

The chain carries TRBV7-3 and TRBJ2-2; 12 nucleotides align to TRBD2. The CDR3 runs to 18 residues. V dropped 5 bases and J dropped 5; count of bases not matched to a gene: 12. Germline V gives CDR1 SGHTA, CDR2 FQGTGA. CDR3 nucleotides: TGTGCCAGCAGCCCACTGACTAGCGGGAGACTCGGGACCGGGGAGCTGTTTTTT. This encodes CASSPLTSGRLGTGELFF. The complete variable domain, with remaining parts taken from reference TRBV7-3 and TRBJ2-2, reads GAGVSQTPSNKVTEKGKYVELRCDPISGHTALYWYRQSLGQGPEFLIYFQGTGAADDSGLPNDRFFAVRPEGSVSTLKIQRTERGDSAVYLCASSPLTSGRLGTGELFFGEGSRLTVL.

The chain recombines TRBV3-1 (or the pseudogene TRBV3-2) with TRBJ2-5; D is undetermined. This CDR3 comprises 13 residues. Germline CDR1 is LGHDT and CDR2 is YNNKEL (reference sequence). V lost 1 base to trimming and J lost 2 bases, with 5 bases between them. The CDR3 is CASSQGRQETQYF. CDR3 bases: TGTGCCAGCAGCCAAGGCAGACAAGAGACCCAGTACTTC.

V gene TRBV5-4 combines with J gene TRBJ2-1, with D possibly TRBD2 on 5 matching bases. The CDR3 contains 13 residues. Trimming left V 4 bases short and J 15 bases short, with 20 bases between. The germline CDR1 and CDR2 sequences are SGHNT and YYREEE (reference sequence). The CDR3 spells CASSLELELVRFF. The CDR3 DNA follows: TGTGCCAGCAGCCTGGAGCTCGAACTAGTAAGGTTCTTC.

This chain uses TRBV19 with TRBJ1-2; weak D call: TRBD1 (6 bases). The V gene's germline CDR1 is LNHDA and CDR2 SQIVND (reference sequence). The CDR3 runs 15 residues. Trimming shortened V by 7 bases and J by 4 bases, and 19 bases separated the two germline ends. CDR3 bases: TGTGCCAGTATGGACAGCTGGGGTTCCGTCTATGGCTACACCTTC. This translates into CASMDSWGSVYGYTF.

The gene calls are TRBV2 and TRBJ2-1; TRBD2 agrees at 7 bases. Germline lookup yields CDR1 SNHLY and CDR2 FYNNEI. CDR3 length: 14 residues. J was trimmed by 4 bases and V by 5 bases; bases with no gene match: 5. CDR3 in amino acids: CASSQERGYNEQFF. The CDR3, as DNA: TGTGCCAGCAGTCAGGAGCGGGGTTACAATGAGCAGTTCTTC.

The chain joins TRBV4-1 to TRBJ1-2, with 7 bases matching TRBD1. Germline CDR1 reads MGHRA; CDR2 reads YSYEKL. The CDR3 has 13 residues. Trimming at V came to 4 bases and at J to 4 bases, leaving 3 bases not matched to a gene. DNA for the CDR3: TGCGCCAGCAGCCCGACAGGGCCCTATGGCTACACCTTC. It is translated as CASSPTGPYGYTF.

The V call is TRBV19, the J call TRBJ1-4; D is perhaps TRBD1 (5 bases). V gave up 7 bases and J gave up 7 bases, with 16 bases separating them. Germline CDR1 and CDR2: LNHDA and SQIVND (reference sequence). The CDR3 totals 14 residues. CDR3 DNA: TGTGCCAGTACTGAAGGGACTAGCGGTGAAAAACTGTTTTTT. It translates to CASTEGTSGEKLFF.

This chain uses TRBV12-3 or TRBV12-4 with TRBJ2-7; 8 bases map to TRBD1. The CDR3 spans 13 residues. The junction had 1 base not matched to a gene; V was cut back by 3 bases and J by 3 bases. CDR3 sequence: CASSFGQGYEQYF. In DNA, the CDR3 is TGTGCCAGCAGTTTTGGACAGGGCTACGAGCAGTACTTC.

The V call is TRBV5-4, the J call TRBJ1-4; 10 bases are shared with TRBD1. Looked up from germline, CDR1 is SGHNT and CDR2 is YYREEE (reference sequence). Unmatched junction bases numbered 7, after V lost 4 bases and J lost 7 bases. This CDR3 has 15 amino acids. The CDR3 coding sequence is TGTGCCAGCAGCGGAAGGACAGGGGGGATTGAAAAACTGTTTTTT. Encoded protein: CASSGRTGGIEKLFF. Full variable domain (remainder filled in from reference TRBV5-4 and TRBJ1-4): ETGVTQSPTHLIKTRGQQVTLRCSSQSGHNTVSWYQQALGQGPQFIFQYYREEENGRGNFPPRFSGLQFPNYSSELNVNALELDDSALYLCASSGRTGGIEKLFFGSGTQLSVL.

Only a few counts were recorded for this clone. This chain connects TRBV7-6 to TRBJ1-1; 8 positions agree with TRBD1. CDR1 SGHVS and CDR2 FNYEAQ come from the germline V gene. V trimming: 5 bases; J trimming: 1 base; junction bases outside the gene matches: 0. The CDR3 runs 13 residues. The CDR3 DNA sequence: TGTGCCAGCAGCGGACAGGGGAACACTGAAGCTTTCTTT. Translated, it gives CASSGQGNTEAFF.

The rearrangement uses TRBV6-4 and TRBJ2-3, with 10 bases fitting TRBD2. V lost 0 bases and J lost 1; bases outside the gene matches: 1. CDR1 MRHNA and CDR2 SNTAGT come from the germline V gene. The CDR3 totals 16 residues. In DNA form, the CDR3 reads TGTGCCAGCAGTGACTCCAGCGGGGGGGGCACAGATACGCAGTATTTT. Protein: CASSDSSGGGTDTQYF.

The chain couples TRBV7-2 to TRBJ1-4; no clear D. Germline V gene lookup returns CDR1 SGHTA and CDR2 FQGNSA. CDR3 length: 17 amino acids. V dropped 6 bases and J dropped 5 bases, with 22 bases sitting between them. CDR3 DNA: TGTGCCAGCAGTTCCAATTGGGGAGGAGGTTCCAATGAAAAACTGTTTTTT. Translating it yields CASSSNWGGGSNEKLFF.

This sequence joins TRBV4-3 and TRBJ1-2; 11 positions agree with TRBD1. V lost 0 bases, J lost 6 bases, and 0 bases stayed unmatched. The CDR3 is made up of 14 amino acids. Germline lookup yields CDR1 LGHNA and CDR2 YSLEER. The CDR3 DNA reads TGCGCCAGCAGCCAAGAGGGACAGGGGGATGGCTACACCTTC. Translated: CASSQEGQGDGYTF.

The CDR3 region has the DNA TGTGCCAGCAGCGTGGCAGGGCCCACAGATACGCAGTATTTT. This codes for CASSVAGPTDTQYF. The chain combines TRBV27 with TRBJ2-3, with a possible D match to TRBD1 (5 bases). Trimming cost V 6 bases and J 2 bases, with 12 bases left between them. The CDR3 has 14 residues. Germline V gives CDR1 MNHEY, CDR2 SMNVEV (reference sequence).

The chain couples TRBV27 to TRBJ1-5; maybe TRBD1 (5 bases). Germline V gene sequence: CDR1 MNHEY, CDR2 SMNVEV (reference sequence). V was trimmed by 5 bases and J by 4 bases, leaving 18 bases between them. The CDR3 has 16 residues. The CDR3 protein is CASSASGGRINQPQHF. The CDR3 coding sequence is TGTGCCAGCAGTGCCTCCGGGGGACGGATTAATCAGCCCCAGCATTTT.

This clone was seen only once. The chain uses TRBV16 and TRBJ2-1; 8 bases map to TRBD2. After removal of 3 bases from V and 9 bases from J, the junction contained 10 bases not matched to a gene. The germline CDR1 and CDR2 sequences are KGHSY and FQNENV. The CDR3 is 15 residues long. This CDR3 reads CASSQASGLLGEQFF. In DNA form, the CDR3 reads TGTGCCAGCAGCCAGGCTAGCGGGTTATTAGGTGAGCAGTTCTTC.

The chain recombines TRBV5-1 with TRBJ2-3, with a weak D call TRBD2 (6 bases). Germline lookup yields CDR1 SGHRS and CDR2 YFSETQ. The CDR3 is 16 amino acids. Trimming removed 1 base from V and 2 bases from J, with 14 bases in between. The DNA for the CDR3 is TGCGCCAGCAGCTTGCCCAGGGAGGCCCCCACAGATACGCAGTATTTT. Translated, it gives CASSLPREAPTDTQYF.

This clone was found a few times. The chain combines TRBV7-9 with TRBJ1-2; D might be TRBD1 (5 bases). Per germline, CDR1 SEHNR and CDR2 FQNEAQ (reference sequence). This CDR3 region has 13 residues. Between the trimmed V and J ends, which lost 5 bases and 4 bases, there was a span of 11 bases. The DNA for the CDR3 is TGTGCCAGCAGCCCCGGGACTGGCTATGGCTACACCTTC. This codes for CASSPGTGYGYTF. Using reference TRBV7-9 and TRBJ1-2 for the parts outside the CDR3, the full variable domain is DTGVSQNPRHKITKRGQNVTFRCDPISEHNRLYWYRQTLGQGPEFLTYFQNEAQLEKSRLLSDRFSAERPKGSFSTLEIQRTEQGDSAMYLCASSPGTGYGYTFGSGTRLTVV.

The rearrangement uses TRBV6-1 and TRBJ2-2; D unresolved. The CDR3 is made up of 13 amino acids. Germline values: CDR1 MNHNS, CDR2 SASEGT. V gave up 3 bases and J gave up 2 bases, with 4 bases separating them. CDR3 amino acids: CASSDLNTGELFF. CDR3 DNA: TGTGCCAGCAGTGACCTTAACACCGGGGAGCTGTTTTTT.

The DNA for the CDR3 is TGCGCCAGCAGCTTGGACAGGGAAACGGATACGCAGTATTTT. Translated, it gives CASSLDRETDTQYF. The chain carries TRBV5-1 and TRBJ2-3; possibly TRBD1 for D (6 bases). Germline assignment: CDR1 SGHRS and CDR2 YFSETQ. There are 14 residues in the CDR3. V lost 0 bases to trimming and J lost 6 bases, with 11 bases between them.

The chain links TRBV14 to TRBJ1-1; a possible D gene is TRBD1 (5 bases). Germline V gene sequence: CDR1 SGHDN, CDR2 FVKESK. The CDR3 length is 15 residues. V was trimmed by 0 bases and J by 3 bases, leaving 11 bases between them. The CDR3 loop is CASSQDWGSDTEAFF. In nucleotides, the CDR3 is TGTGCCAGCAGCCAAGATTGGGGCAGTGACACTGAAGCTTTCTTT. The whole variable domain, filled in from reference TRBV14 and TRBJ1-1, reads EAGVTQFPSHSVIEKGQTVTLRCDPISGHDNLYWYRRVMGKEIKFLLHFVKESKQDESGMPNNRFLAERTGGTYSTLKVQPAELEDSGVYFCASSQDWGSDTEAFFGQGTRLTVV.

CDR3 coding DNA: TGTGCCAGCAGCGCCGGGACTAGCGGGTACAATGAGCAGTTCTTC. Its translation is CASSAGTSGYNEQFF. The rearrangement links TRBV5-5 to TRBJ2-1; 12 bases match TRBD2. CDR3 length: 15 amino acids. Per the germline V gene, CDR1 is SGHKS and CDR2 is YYEKEE (reference sequence). V lost 4 bases, J lost 4 bases, and 3 bases stayed unmatched.

This chain joins TRBV2 and TRBJ2-7; maybe TRBD2 (6 bases). CDR1 and CDR2 (germline): SNHLY, FYNNEI. V lost 1 base and J lost 1, with 11 bases in between. There are 15 residues in the CDR3. CDR3 sequence reads: CASSEGGTASYEQYF. CDR3 coding DNA: TGTGCCAGCAGTGAAGGGGGGACTGCATCCTACGAGCAGTACTTC. The full variable domain, its missing parts supplied by reference TRBV2 and TRBJ2-7, is EPEVTQTPSHQVTQMGQEVILRCVPISNHLYFYWYRQILGQKVEFLVSFYNNEISEKSEIFDDQFSVERPDGSNFTLKIRSTKLEDSAMYFCASSEGGTASYEQYFGPGTRLTVT.

The chain combines TRBV13 with TRBJ2-4; TRBD2 agrees at 7 bases. The V gene's germline CDR1 is PRHDT and CDR2 FYEKMQ (reference sequence). The CDR3 contains 17 residues. V lost 3 bases to trimming and J lost 1 base; unmatched junction nucleotides: 9. The CDR3 DNA follows: TGTGCCAGCAGCTTCTCTGGGGGGGGTGCGGCCAAAAACATTCAGTACTTC. Protein: CASSFSGGGAAKNIQYF. Full variable domain (outside the CDR3, taken from reference TRBV13 and TRBJ2-4): AAGVIQSPRHLIKEKRETATLKCYPIPRHDTVYWYQQGPGQDPQFLISFYEKMQSDKGSIPDRFSAQQFSDYHSELNMSSLELGDSALYFCASSFSGGGAAKNIQYFGAGTRLSVL.

This clone was counted only a few times. The V gene is TRBV6-4, the J gene TRBJ1-6, with unresolved D. Germline V gene lookup returns CDR1 MRHNA and CDR2 SNTAGT. This CDR3 comprises 13 residues. The ends were cut back, 2 bases at V and 7 bases at J, with 6 bases in the middle. CDR3 sequence (DNA): TGTGCCAGCAGTGACGGAGACAATTCACCCCTCCACTTT. Its protein product is CASSDGDNSPLHF.